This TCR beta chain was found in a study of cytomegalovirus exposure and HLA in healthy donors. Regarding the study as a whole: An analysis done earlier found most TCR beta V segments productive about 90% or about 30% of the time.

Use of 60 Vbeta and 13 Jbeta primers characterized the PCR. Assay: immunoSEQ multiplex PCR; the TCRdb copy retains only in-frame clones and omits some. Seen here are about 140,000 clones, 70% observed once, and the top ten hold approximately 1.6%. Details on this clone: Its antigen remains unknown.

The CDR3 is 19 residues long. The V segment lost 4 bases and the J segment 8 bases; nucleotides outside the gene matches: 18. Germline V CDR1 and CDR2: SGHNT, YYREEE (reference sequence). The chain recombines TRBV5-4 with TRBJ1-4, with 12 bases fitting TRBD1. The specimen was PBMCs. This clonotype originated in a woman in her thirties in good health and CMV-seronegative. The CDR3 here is CASSNTGTGGALGREKLFF. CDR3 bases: TGTGCCAGCAGCAATACCGGGACAGGGGGCGCTTTGGGGAGGGAAAAACTGTTTTTT.